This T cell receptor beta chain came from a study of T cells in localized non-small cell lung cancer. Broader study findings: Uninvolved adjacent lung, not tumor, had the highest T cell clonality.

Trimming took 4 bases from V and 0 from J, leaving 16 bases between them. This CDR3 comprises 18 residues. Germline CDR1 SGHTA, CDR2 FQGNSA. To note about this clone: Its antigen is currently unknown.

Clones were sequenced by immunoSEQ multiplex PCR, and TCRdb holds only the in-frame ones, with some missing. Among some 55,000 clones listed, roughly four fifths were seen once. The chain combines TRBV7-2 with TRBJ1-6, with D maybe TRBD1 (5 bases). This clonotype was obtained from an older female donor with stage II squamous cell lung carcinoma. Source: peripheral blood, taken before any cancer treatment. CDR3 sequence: CASSSAGGTSSYNSPLHF. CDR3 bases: TGTGCCAGCAGCTCGGCCGGGGGAACCAGCTCCTATAATTCACCCCTCCACTTT.